The subject of this entry is one T cell receptor beta chain. Its antigen is not identified. The source of the sample is a study of cytomegalovirus exposure and HLA in healthy donors. Study overall: Samples from HLA-typed donors yielded some 85 million unique TCRs in an early data release.

This PCR relied on a set of 60 Vbeta primers and 13 Jbeta primers. Data came from immunoSEQ multiplex PCR; TCRdb stores just in-frame clones and leaves some out. The sample holds approximately 100,000 clones, about 64% seen once. V was shortened by 4 bases and J by 4 bases, with 25 bases between the two germline ends. This CDR3 region has 18 residues. Germline lookup yields CDR1 KGHSH and CDR2 LQKENI. The study's findings and limits: Association of a missense DCLRE1C variant with TCR beta V- and J-gene trimming was reported in a later analysis. Researchers catalogued about 160 TCR beta chains as cytomegalovirus-associated. Of the V segments, some could not be distinguished, including TRBV6-2 and TRBV6-3, and were excluded.

The chain uses TRBV18 and TRBJ1-1; D not certain. Sequences were obtained from PBMCs. This clonotype originated in a female donor in good health and CMV-seronegative. The CDR3 DNA reads TGTGCCAGCTCACGCACCAAGGGTACGGCGGGGAGCAGCACTGAAGCTTTCTTT. Protein product: CASSRTKGTAGSSTEAFF.